This note documents a single TCR beta chain sequence. Antigen specificity is unknown. V was clipped by 4 bases and J by 5 bases; unmatched bases: 6. The CDR3 covers 15 residues. Germline V gene lookup returns CDR1 SGDLS and CDR2 YYNGEE. This sample is part of a study of cytomegalovirus exposure and HLA in healthy donors. At the level of the study: The roughly 120 validation repertoires, a later analysis reported, used the same platform as the approximately 700 first-cohort repertoires. Study findings and constraints: The dataset shows that most TCR sequences were rare, while some public TCRs occurred in many donors. The classifier reportedly diagnosed cytomegalovirus status with high sensitivity and specificity.

Profiled with immunoSEQ multiplex PCR; TCRdb holds only in-frame clones, not every one. In the table there are around 60,000 clones, 75% to 95% of which are singletons. The sequencing input was PBMCs. The chain is built from TRBV9 and TRBJ2-1; 10 bases are a match to TRBD2. The source of this sequence is a man between 18 and 29 years old in good health and CMV-seronegative. CDR3 sequence reads: CASSPSGSHHNEQFF. CDR3 DNA: TGTGCCAGCAGCCCTAGCGGGAGTCACCACAATGAGCAGTTCTTC.